This T cell receptor beta chain is drawn from a study of shared clonotypes between healthy human individuals. Findings and limits, study-wide: Of the naive CD4 clonotypes, around 4.7% were shared across a handful of donors.

As to this clone: Its target is not known.

Naive CD8 cells, CD45RO-negative and positively selected for CCR7, excluded terminally differentiated effector memory CD45RA+ cells. Original processing methods: Junction-only immunoSEQ sequences carried no quality scores, so filtering differed. Profiling relied on immunoSEQ multiplex PCR, and the TCRdb table lists in-frame clones only, not all of them. For V, J and clone size, that table is used; D and trimming come from the DNA. The data hold roughly 2.1 million clones, with roughly 91% observed a single time. The V gene's germline CDR1 is SGHNT and CDR2 YENEEA. This CDR3 has 14 residues. Trimming stripped 4 bases from V and 7 bases from J, with 14 bases between.

The sequence came from a man younger than 30 in good health. Some clones in this sample may be carry-over from other donors' samples. The J gene is TRBJ2-1, the V gene TRBV11-3; possible D gene TRBD1, 5 bases. Sequenced material: naive CD8+ T cells from PBMCs. In DNA form, the CDR3 reads TGTGCCAGCAGCTCGAACCACGACAGTAATGAGCAGTTCTTC. As protein: CASSSNHDSNEQFF.